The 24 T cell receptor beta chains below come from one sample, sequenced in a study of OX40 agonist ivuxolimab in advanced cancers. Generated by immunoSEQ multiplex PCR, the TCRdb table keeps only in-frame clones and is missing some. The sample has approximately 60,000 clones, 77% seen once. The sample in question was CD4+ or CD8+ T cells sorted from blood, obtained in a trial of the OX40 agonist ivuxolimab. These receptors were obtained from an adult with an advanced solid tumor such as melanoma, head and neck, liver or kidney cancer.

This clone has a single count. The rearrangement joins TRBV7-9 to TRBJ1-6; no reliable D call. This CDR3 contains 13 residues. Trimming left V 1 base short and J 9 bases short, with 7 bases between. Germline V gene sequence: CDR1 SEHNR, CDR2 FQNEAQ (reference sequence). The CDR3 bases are TGTGCCAGCAGCTTAGTAGAGGGTTCACCCCTCCACTTT. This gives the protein CASSLVEGSPLHF.

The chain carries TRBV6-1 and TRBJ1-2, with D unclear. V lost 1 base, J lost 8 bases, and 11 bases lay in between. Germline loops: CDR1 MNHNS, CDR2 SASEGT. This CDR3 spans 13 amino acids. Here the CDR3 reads CASSEGRALGYTF. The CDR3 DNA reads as TGTGCCAGCAGTGAAGGAAGAGCTTTAGGCTACACCTTC.

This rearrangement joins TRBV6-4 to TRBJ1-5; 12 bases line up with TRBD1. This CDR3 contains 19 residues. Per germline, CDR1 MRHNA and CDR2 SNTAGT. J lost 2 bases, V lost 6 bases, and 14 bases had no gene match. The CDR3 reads CASRTGTGGSWVGNQPQHF. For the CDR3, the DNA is TGTGCCAGCAGGACCGGGACAGGGGGCAGTTGGGTTGGCAATCAGCCCCAGCATTTT.

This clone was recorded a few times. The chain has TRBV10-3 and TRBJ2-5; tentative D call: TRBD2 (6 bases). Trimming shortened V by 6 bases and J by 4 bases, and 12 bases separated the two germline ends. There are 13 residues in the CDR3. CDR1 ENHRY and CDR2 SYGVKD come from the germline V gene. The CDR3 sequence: CAIRGDLPETQYF. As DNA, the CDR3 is TGTGCCATCAGGGGGGACTTGCCAGAGACCCAGTACTTC.

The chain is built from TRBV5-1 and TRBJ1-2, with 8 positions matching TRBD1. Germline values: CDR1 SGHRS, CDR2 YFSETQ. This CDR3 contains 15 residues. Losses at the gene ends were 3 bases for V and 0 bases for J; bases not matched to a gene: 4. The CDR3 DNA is TGCGCCAGCAGCTGGGGGACAGGAACTAACTATGGCTACACCTTC. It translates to CASSWGTGTNYGYTF.

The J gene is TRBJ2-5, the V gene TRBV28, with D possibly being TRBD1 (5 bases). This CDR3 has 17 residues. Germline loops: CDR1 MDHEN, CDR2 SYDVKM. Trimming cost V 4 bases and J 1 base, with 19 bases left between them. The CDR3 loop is CASSSRAWTQIQETQYF. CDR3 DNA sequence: TGTGCCAGCAGTTCCAGGGCGTGGACACAGATCCAAGAGACCCAGTACTTC.

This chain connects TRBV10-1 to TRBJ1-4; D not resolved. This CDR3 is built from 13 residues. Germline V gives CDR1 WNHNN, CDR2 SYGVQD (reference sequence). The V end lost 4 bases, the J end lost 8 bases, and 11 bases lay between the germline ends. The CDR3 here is CASSASRYEKLFF. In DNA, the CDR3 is TGCGCCAGCAGTGCGTCGAGGTACGAAAAACTGTTTTTT.

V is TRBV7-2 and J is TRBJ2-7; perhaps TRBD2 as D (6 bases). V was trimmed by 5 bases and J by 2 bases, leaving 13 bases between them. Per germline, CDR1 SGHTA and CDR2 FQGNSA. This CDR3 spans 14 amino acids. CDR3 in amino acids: CASSPDPGAYEQYF. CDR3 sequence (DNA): TGTGCCAGCAGCCCGGACCCGGGAGCCTACGAGCAGTACTTC.

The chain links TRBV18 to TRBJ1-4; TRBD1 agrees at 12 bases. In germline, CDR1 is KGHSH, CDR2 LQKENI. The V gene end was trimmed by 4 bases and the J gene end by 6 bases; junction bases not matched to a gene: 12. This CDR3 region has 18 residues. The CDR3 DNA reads TGTGCCAGCTCACGAGAGTCCCGGGACAGGGGGCGAGATGAAAAACTGTTTTTT. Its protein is CASSRESRDRGRDEKLFF.

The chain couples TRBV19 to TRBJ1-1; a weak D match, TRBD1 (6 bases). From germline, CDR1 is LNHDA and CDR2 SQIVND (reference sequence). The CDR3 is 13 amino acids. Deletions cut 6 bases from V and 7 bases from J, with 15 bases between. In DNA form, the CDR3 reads TGTGCCAGTAGCGAACGGACAGCCCTTGAAGCTTTCTTT. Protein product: CASSERTALEAFF.

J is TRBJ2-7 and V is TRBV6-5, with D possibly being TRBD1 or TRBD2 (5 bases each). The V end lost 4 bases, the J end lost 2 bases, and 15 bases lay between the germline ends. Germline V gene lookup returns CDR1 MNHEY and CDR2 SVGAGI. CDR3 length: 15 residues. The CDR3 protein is CASSSPGRQTYEQYF. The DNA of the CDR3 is TGTGCCAGCAGTTCCCCGGGACGCCAAACCTACGAGCAGTACTTC.

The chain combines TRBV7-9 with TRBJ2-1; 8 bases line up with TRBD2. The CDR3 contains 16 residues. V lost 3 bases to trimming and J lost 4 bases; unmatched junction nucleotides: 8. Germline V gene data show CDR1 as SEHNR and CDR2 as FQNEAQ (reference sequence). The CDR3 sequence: CASSLKIAGLYNEQFF. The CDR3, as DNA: TGTGCCAGCAGCTTGAAAATAGCGGGGCTTTACAATGAGCAGTTCTTC.

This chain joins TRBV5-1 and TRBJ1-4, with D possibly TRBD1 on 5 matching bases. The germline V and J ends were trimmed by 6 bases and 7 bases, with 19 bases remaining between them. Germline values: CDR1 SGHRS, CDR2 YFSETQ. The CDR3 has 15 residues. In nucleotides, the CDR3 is TGCGCCAGCAACTTCGAAGGGGTGTTCGGTGAAAAACTGTTTTTT. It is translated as CASNFEGVFGEKLFF.

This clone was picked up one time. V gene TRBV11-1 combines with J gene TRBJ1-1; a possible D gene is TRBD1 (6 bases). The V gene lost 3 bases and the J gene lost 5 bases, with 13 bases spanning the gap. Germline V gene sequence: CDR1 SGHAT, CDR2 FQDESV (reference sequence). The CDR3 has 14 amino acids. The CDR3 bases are TGTGCCAGCAGCTTGGACAGTAGAGGGACTGAAGCTTTCTTT. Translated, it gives CASSLDSRGTEAFF.

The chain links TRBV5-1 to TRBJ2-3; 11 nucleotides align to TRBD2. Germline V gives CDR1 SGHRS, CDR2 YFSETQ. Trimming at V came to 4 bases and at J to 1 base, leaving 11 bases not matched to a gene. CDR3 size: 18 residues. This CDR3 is CASSRRLAGNGGTDTQYF. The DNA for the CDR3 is TGCGCCAGCAGCCGACGACTAGCGGGAAACGGGGGCACAGATACGCAGTATTTT.

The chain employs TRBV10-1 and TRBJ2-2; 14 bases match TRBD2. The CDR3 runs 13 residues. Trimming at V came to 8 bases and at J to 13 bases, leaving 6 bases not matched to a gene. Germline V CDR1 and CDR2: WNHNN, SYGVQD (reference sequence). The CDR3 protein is CASRGTSGGRLFF. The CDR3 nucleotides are TGCGCCAGCCGAGGGACTAGCGGGGGTCGGCTGTTTTTT.

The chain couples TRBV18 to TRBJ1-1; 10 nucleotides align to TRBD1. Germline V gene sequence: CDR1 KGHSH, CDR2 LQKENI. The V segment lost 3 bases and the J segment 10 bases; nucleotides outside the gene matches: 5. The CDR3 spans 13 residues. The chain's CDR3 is CASSPGRQGAAFF. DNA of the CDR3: TGTGCCAGCTCACCTGGACGACAGGGGGCAGCTTTCTTT. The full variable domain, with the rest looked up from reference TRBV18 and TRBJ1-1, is NAGVMQNPRHLVRRRGQEARLRCSPMKGHSHVYWYRQLPEEGLKFMVYLQKENIIDESGMPKERFSAEFPKEGPSILRIQQVVRGDSAAYFCASSPGRQGAAFFGQGTRLTVV.

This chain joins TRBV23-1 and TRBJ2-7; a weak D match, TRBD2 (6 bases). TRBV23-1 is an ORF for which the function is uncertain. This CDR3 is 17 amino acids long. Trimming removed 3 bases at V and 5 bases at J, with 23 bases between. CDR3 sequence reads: CASSHSSPLPSDNEQYF. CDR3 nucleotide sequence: TGCGCCAGCAGTCACTCCTCGCCCCTCCCTAGCGATAACGAGCAGTACTTC.

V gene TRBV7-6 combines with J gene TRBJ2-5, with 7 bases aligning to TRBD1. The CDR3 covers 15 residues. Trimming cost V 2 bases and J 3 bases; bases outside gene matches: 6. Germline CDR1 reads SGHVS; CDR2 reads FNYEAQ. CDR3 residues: CASSLSPGQKETQYF. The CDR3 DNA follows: TGTGCCAGCAGCTTATCCCCGGGACAGAAAGAGACCCAGTACTTC. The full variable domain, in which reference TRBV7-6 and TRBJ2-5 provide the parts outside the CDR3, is GAGVSQSPRYKVTKRGQDVALRCDPISGHVSLYWYRQALGQGPEFLTYFNYEAQQDKSGLPNDRFSAERPEGSISTLTIQRTEQRDSAMYRCASSLSPGQKETQYFGPGTRLLVL.

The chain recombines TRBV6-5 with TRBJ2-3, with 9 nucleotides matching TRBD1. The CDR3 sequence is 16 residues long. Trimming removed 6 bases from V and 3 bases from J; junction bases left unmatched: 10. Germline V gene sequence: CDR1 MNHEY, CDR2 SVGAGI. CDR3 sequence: CASSYRTGVGTDTQYF. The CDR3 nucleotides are TGTGCCAGCAGCTACCGGACAGGGGTTGGGACAGATACGCAGTATTTT.

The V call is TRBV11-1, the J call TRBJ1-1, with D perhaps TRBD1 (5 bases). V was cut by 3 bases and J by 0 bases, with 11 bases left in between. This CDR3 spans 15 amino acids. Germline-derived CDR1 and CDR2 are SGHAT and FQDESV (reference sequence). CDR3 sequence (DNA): TGTGCCAGCAGCTTGGGTTCGGGGGTGAACACTGAAGCTTTCTTT. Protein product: CASSLGSGVNTEAFF.

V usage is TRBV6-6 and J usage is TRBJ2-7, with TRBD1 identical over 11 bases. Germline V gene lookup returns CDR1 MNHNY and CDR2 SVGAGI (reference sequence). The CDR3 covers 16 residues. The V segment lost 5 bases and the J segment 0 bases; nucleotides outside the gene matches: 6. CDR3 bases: TGTGCCAGCAGTCCGTGGGGACAGGGGGGCTCCTACGAGCAGTACTTC. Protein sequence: CASSPWGQGGSYEQYF.

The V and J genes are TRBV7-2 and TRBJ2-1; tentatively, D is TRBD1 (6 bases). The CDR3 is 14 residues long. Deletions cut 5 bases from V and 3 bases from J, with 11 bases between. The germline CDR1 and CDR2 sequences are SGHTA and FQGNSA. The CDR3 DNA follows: TGTGCCAGCAGCCTAGACAGGCTCTACAATGAGCAGTTCTTC. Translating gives CASSLDRLYNEQFF.

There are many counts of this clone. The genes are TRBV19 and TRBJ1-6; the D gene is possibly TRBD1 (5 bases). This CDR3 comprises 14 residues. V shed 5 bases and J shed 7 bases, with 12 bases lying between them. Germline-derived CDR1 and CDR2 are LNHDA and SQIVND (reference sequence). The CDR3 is CASSPIRGNSPLHF. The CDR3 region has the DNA TGTGCCAGTAGTCCCATCCGGGGGAATTCACCCCTCCACTTT. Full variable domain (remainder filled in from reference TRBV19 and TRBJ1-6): DGGITQSPKYLFRKEGQNVTLSCEQNLNHDAMYWYRQDPGQGLRLIYYSQIVNDFQKGDIAEGYSVSREKKESFPLTVTSAQKNPTAFYLCASSPIRGNSPLHFGNGTRLTVT.